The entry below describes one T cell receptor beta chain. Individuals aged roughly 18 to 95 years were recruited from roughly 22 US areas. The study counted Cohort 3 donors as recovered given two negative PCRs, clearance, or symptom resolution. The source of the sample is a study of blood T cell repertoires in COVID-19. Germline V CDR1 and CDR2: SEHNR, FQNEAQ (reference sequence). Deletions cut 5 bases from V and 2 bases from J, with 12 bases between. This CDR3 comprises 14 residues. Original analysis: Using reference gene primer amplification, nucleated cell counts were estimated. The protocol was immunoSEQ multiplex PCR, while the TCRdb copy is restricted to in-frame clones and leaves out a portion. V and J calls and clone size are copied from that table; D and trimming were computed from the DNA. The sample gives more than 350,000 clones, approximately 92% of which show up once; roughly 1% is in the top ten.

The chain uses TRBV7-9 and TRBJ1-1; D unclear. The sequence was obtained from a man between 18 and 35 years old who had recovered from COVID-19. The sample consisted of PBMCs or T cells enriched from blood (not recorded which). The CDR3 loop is CASSPKMSNTEAFF. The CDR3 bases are TGTGCCAGCAGCCCTAAGATGAGTAACACTGAAGCTTTCTTT.